These T cell receptor beta chains were read from a single sample in a study of cytomegalovirus exposure and HLA in healthy donors. Assay used: immunoSEQ multiplex PCR; TCRdb lists only in-frame clones, some missing. In the table there are under 200,000 clones, roughly 72% of which are singletons. Sequenced material: PBMCs. Receptor source: a man aged 25 to 40 in good health and CMV-seronegative. Each CDR3 is given with its conserved first and last residue. The order of the fields is D gene, CDR3 length, V gene, clone size, J gene, CDR3 protein, CDR3 DNA. D genes are given only for firm matches. The size of a clone is reported for some rows only, either as once, few or many, or as a class for expanded clones.

d_gene: .
len: 15
v_gene: TRBV6-5
abundance: .
j_gene: TRBJ1-2
CDR3aa: CASTKQGPNNYGYTF
CDR3nt: TGTGCCAGTACTAAACAGGGTCCTAATAACTATGGCTACACCTTC

d_gene: TRBD1
len: 16
v_gene: TRBV11-2
abundance: .
j_gene: TRBJ1-2
CDR3aa: CASSLGQGVESYGYTF
CDR3nt: TGTGCCAGCAGCTTAGGACAGGGGGTGGAGAGCTATGGCTACACCTTC

d_gene: .
len: 13
v_gene: TRBV11-3
abundance: .
j_gene: TRBJ2-3
CDR3aa: CASSLVLTDTQYF
CDR3nt: TGTGCCAGCAGCTTAGTCCTAACAGATACGCAGTATTTT

d_gene: .
len: 13
v_gene: TRBV30
abundance: .
j_gene: TRBJ1-1
CDR3aa: CAWSEQENTEAFF
CDR3nt: TGTGCCTGGAGCGAACAAGAGAACACTGAAGCTTTCTTT

d_gene: .
len: 14
v_gene: TRBV10-3
abundance: .
j_gene: TRBJ2-6
CDR3aa: CAIGTNSGANVLTF
CDR3nt: TGTGCCATCGGGACAAACTCTGGGGCCAACGTCCTGACTTTC

d_gene: .
len: 13
v_gene: TRBV7-9
abundance: .
j_gene: TRBJ1-4
CDR3aa: CASSLVRSEKLFF
CDR3nt: TGTGCCAGCAGCTTGGTGAGATCTGAAAAACTGTTTTTT

d_gene: .
len: 17
v_gene: TRBV9
abundance: .
j_gene: TRBJ2-2
CDR3aa: CASAHSGGSALTGELFF
CDR3nt: TGTGCCAGCGCCCACTCAGGGGGGAGTGCGTTAACCGGGGAGCTGTTTTTT

d_gene: .
len: 13
v_gene: TRBV5-1
abundance: .
j_gene: TRBJ2-5
CDR3aa: CASNRDTEETQYF
CDR3nt: TGCGCCAGCAACCGGGACACCGAAGAGACCCAGTACTTC

d_gene: TRBD2
len: 16
v_gene: TRBV9
abundance: few
j_gene: TRBJ2-1
CDR3aa: CASSFGTSGIANEQFF
CDR3nt: TGTGCCAGCAGCTTTGGGACTAGCGGTATAGCCAATGAGCAGTTCTTC

d_gene: TRBD2
len: 22
v_gene: TRBV28
abundance: .
j_gene: TRBJ2-1
CDR3aa: CATVLHAGASGRRNSSYNEQFF
CDR3nt: TGTGCCACCGTACTCCACGCCGGGGCTAGCGGGAGGCGCAATAGCTCCTACAATGAGCAGTTCTTC

d_gene: TRBD2
len: 16
v_gene: TRBV9
abundance: .
j_gene: TRBJ2-3
CDR3aa: CASSVGTSGGTDTQYF
CDR3nt: TGTGCCAGCAGCGTAGGGACTAGCGGGGGCACAGATACGCAGTATTTT

d_gene: TRBD2
len: 16
v_gene: TRBV29-1
abundance: .
j_gene: TRBJ2-3
CDR3aa: CSVELWREGLADTQYF
CDR3nt: TGCAGCGTTGAGTTGTGGCGGGAGGGCCTAGCAGATACGCAGTATTTT

d_gene: .
len: 14
v_gene: TRBV5-1
abundance: .
j_gene: TRBJ1-1
CDR3aa: CASNAGSSNTEAFF
CDR3nt: TGCGCCAGCAACGCCGGGTCCTCGAACACTGAAGCTTTCTTT

d_gene: TRBD1
len: 15
v_gene: TRBV7-3
abundance: .
j_gene: TRBJ2-7
CDR3aa: CASSPNPTGMSEQYF
CDR3nt: TGTGCCAGCAGCCCGAATCCGACAGGGATGAGTGAGCAGTACTTC

d_gene: TRBD1
len: 15
v_gene: TRBV7-6
abundance: .
j_gene: TRBJ1-1
CDR3aa: CASSRGGQGNTEAFF
CDR3nt: TGTGCCAGCAGCCGTGGGGGACAGGGGAACACTGAAGCTTTCTTT

d_gene: TRBD2
len: 14
v_gene: TRBV10-1
abundance: few
j_gene: TRBJ2-1
CDR3aa: CASSFSGSENEQFF
CDR3nt: TGCGCCAGCAGTTTTAGCGGGAGTGAAAATGAGCAGTTCTTC

d_gene: .
len: 13
v_gene: TRBV11-2
abundance: .
j_gene: TRBJ2-7
CDR3aa: CASSLYPTYEQYF
CDR3nt: TGTGCCAGCAGCTTATATCCTACCTACGAGCAGTACTTC

d_gene: TRBD2
len: 16
v_gene: TRBV9
abundance: .
j_gene: TRBJ2-7
CDR3aa: CASSVGETSGSRGQYF
CDR3nt: TGTGCCAGCAGCGTAGGGGAAACTAGCGGGAGTCGCGGGCAGTACTTC

d_gene: .
len: 14
v_gene: TRBV28
abundance: .
j_gene: TRBJ1-2
CDR3aa: CASSPTGGHYGYTF
CDR3nt: TGTGCCAGCAGTCCCACGGGGGGCCACTATGGCTACACCTTC

d_gene: TRBD1
len: 16
v_gene: TRBV4-1
abundance: .
j_gene: TRBJ2-7
CDR3aa: CASSQGGQGLRYEQYF
CDR3nt: TGCGCCAGCAGCCAAGGGGGACAGGGGTTACGGTACGAGCAGTACTTC

d_gene: TRBD2
len: 13
v_gene: TRBV27
abundance: .
j_gene: TRBJ2-7
CDR3aa: CASSTSEDYEQYF
CDR3nt: TGTGCCAGCAGTACTAGCGAGGACTACGAGCAGTACTTC